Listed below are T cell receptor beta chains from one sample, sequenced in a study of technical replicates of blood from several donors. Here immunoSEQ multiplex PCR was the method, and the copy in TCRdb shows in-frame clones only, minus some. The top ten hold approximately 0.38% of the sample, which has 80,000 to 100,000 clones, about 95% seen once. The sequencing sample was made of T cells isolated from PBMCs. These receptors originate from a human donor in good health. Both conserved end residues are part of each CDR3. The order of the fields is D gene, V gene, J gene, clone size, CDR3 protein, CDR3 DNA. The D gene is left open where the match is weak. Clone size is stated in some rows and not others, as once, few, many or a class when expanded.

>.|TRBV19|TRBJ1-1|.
CATGGTRTEAFF
TGTGCCACCGGCGGGACTCGCACTGAAGCTTTCTTT
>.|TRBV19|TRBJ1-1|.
CASTTDLTGINTEAFF
TGTGCCAGTACCACAGACCTGACAGGAATAAACACTGAAGCTTTCTTT
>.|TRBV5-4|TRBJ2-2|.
CASSFLDLNTGELFF
TGTGCCAGCAGCTTTTTGGACTTGAACACCGGGGAGCTGTTTTTT
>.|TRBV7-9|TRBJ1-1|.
CASSLGEGEAFF
TGTGCCAGCAGCTTAGGAGAGGGTGAAGCTTTCTTT
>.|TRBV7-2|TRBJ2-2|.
CASSTGTPNTGELFF
TGTGCCAGCAGCACCGGGACACCGAACACCGGGGAGCTGTTTTTT
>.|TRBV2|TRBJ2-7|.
CASLHRPGGRYEQYF
TGTGCCAGCCTCCACCGACCAGGGGGGCGCTACGAGCAGTACTTC
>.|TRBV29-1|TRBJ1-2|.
CSVRVSHGYTF
TGCAGCGTGAGGGTTAGTCATGGCTACACCTTC
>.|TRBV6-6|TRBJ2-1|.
CASSYNREANEQFF
TGTGCCAGCAGTTATAATAGGGAGGCCAATGAGCAGTTCTTC
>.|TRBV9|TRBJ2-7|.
CASSVGGEGEQYF
TGTGCCAGCAGCGTAGGCGGTGAGGGCGAGCAGTACTTC
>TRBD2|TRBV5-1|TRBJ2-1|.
CASSLAPTTSGFNEQFF
TGCGCCAGCAGCTTGGCCCCTACGACTAGCGGGTTTAACGAGCAGTTCTTC
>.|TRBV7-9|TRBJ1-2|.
CASSLEGVGYGYTF
TGTGCCAGCAGCTTAGAGGGGGTAGGCTATGGCTACACCTTC
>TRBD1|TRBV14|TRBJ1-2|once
CASSHLQGAKSGYGYTF
TGTGCCAGCAGCCACCTACAGGGGGCTAAGTCTGGGTATGGCTACACCTTC
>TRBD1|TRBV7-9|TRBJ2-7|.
CASSLTGAQDEQYF
TGTGCCAGCAGCTTAACAGGGGCTCAGGACGAGCAGTACTTC
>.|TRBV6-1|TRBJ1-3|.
CASYRNTIYF
TGTGCCAGTTACAGAAACACCATATATTTT
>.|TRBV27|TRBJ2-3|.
CASRALGDLADTQYF
TGTGCCAGCAGAGCCTTGGGAGATCTGGCAGATACGCAGTATTTT
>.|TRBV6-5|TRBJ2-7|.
CASSLAGTISYEQYF
TGTGCCAGCAGTTTGGCCGGGACAATCTCCTACGAGCAGTACTTC
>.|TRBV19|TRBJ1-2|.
CASSRGGALRNDGYTF
TGTGCCAGTAGTCGGGGGGGGGCGTTGAGGAACGATGGCTACACCTTC
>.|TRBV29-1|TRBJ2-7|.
CSVEDLRSYEQYF
TGCAGCGTTGAAGATCTTAGGAGCTACGAGCAGTACTTC
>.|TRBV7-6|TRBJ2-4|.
CASSPTIARDKNIQYF
TGTGCCAGCAGCCCTACTATTGCGAGGGACAAAAACATTCAGTACTTC
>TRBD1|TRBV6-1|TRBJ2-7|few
CATGQTYEQYF
TGTGCCACGGGACAGACCTACGAGCAGTACTTC
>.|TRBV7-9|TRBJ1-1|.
CASSLRSGGYTEAFF
TGTGCCAGCAGCTTAAGAAGCGGAGGGTACACTGAAGCTTTCTTT
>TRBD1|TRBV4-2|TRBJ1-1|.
CASSPWDRDVRNTEAFF
TGTGCCAGCAGCCCCTGGGACAGGGATGTTCGGAACACTGAAGCTTTCTTT
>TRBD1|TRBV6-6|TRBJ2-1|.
CASSYSGGQGGNEQFF
TGTGCCAGCAGTTACTCGGGAGGACAGGGGGGTAATGAGCAGTTCTTC
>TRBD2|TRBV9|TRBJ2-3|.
CASSVGLAGGAGTDTQYF
TGTGCCAGCAGCGTAGGACTAGCGGGAGGGGCGGGCACAGATACGCAGTATTTT
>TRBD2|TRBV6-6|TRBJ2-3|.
CASSYSTSRGDTQYF
TGTGCCAGCAGTTACTCGACTAGCAGAGGAGATACGCAGTATTTT
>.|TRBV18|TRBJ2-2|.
CASFATDTAGELFF
TGTGCCAGCTTTGCGACTGATACCGCCGGGGAGCTGTTTTTT
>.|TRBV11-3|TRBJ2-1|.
CASSLDRNEQFF
TGTGCCAGCAGCTTAGATCGTAATGAGCAGTTCTTC
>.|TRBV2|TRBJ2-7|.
CASSLDNYEQYF
TGTGCCAGCAGCTTGGACAACTACGAGCAGTACTTC
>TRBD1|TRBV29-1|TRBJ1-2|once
CSARGTGGNGYTF
TGCAGCGCCCGCGGGACAGGGGGAAATGGCTACACCTTC
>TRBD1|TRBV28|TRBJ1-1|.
CASSLPGQGHTEAFF
TGTGCCAGCAGTCTACCGGGACAGGGCCACACTGAAGCTTTCTTT
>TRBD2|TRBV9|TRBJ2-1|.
CASSNRWPSGISEQFF
TGTGCCAGCAGCAACAGGTGGCCTAGCGGGATAAGTGAGCAGTTCTTC
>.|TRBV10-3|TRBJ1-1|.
CAISGGNSAFF
TGTGCCATCAGCGGGGGGAACTCGGCTTTCTTT
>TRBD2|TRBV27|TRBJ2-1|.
CASSPTSGRLHEQFF
TGTGCCAGCAGTCCCACTAGCGGGAGACTGCATGAGCAGTTCTTC
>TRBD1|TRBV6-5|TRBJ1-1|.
CATRTSGTGIAAFF
TGTGCCACCCGAACCTCCGGGACAGGGATCGCAGCTTTCTTT
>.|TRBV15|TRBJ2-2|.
CATSTWSGVTGELFF
TGTGCCACCAGCACCTGGTCGGGGGTCACCGGGGAGCTGTTTTTT
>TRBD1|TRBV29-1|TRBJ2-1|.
CSVSGTGYHNEQFF
TGCAGCGTCTCCGGGACAGGGTATCACAATGAGCAGTTCTTC
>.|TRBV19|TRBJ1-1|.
CASTLQDINTEAFF
TGTGCCAGTACCCTACAGGACATAAACACTGAAGCTTTCTTT
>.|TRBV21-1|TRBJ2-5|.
CASGYRVSGETQYF
TGTGCCAGCGGCTACCGGGTCTCCGGGGAGACCCAGTACTTC
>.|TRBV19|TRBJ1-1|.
CASSIDRLNTEAFF
TGTGCCAGTAGTATTGACAGATTGAACACTGAAGCTTTCTTT
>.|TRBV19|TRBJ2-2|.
CASSITGPNTGELFF
TGTGCCAGTAGTATTACAGGGCCTAACACCGGGGAGCTGTTTTTT
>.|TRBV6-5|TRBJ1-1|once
CASSYLSENTEAFF
TGTGCCAGCAGTTACTTGTCAGAGAACACTGAAGCTTTCTTT
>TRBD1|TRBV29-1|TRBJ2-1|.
CSVEGWTGMHNEQFF
TGCAGCGTTGAGGGTTGGACAGGGATGCACAATGAGCAGTTCTTC
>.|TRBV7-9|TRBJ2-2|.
CASSYPLGEELFF
TGTGCCAGCAGCTACCCCCTCGGGGAGGAGCTGTTTTTT
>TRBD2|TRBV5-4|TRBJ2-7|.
CASSLGREYGEQYF
TGTGCCAGCAGCTTGGGGCGGGAGTACGGCGAGCAGTACTTC
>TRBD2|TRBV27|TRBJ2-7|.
CASSPSGGGDAYEQYF
TGTGCCAGCAGTCCCTCCGGGGGGGGAGACGCCTACGAGCAGTACTTC
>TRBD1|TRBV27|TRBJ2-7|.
CASGTGGPYEQYF
TGTGCCAGCGGGACAGGGGGACCCTACGAGCAGTACTTC
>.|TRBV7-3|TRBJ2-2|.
CASSMSTGELFF
TGTGCCAGTAGTATGAGCACCGGGGAGCTGTTTTTT
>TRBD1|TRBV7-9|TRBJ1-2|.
CASSLSGTGPGYTF
TGTGCCAGCAGCTTATCCGGGACAGGTCCCGGCTACACCTTC